These T cell receptor beta chains were read from a single sample in a study of beta chain features in type 1 diabetes. Clones were read by immunoSEQ multiplex PCR, and TCRdb kept only the in-frame ones, dropping some. The sample includes around 150,000 clones, roughly 60% of them seen just once. The source material was naive CD4+ T cells from blood. Every receptor here comes from a young man with type 1 diabetes. Both conserved end residues are part of each CDR3. D genes are given only for firm matches. The listing skips clone size in some rows; elsewhere it reads once, few, many or a size class.

j_call: TRBJ1-1
v_call: TRBV6-7
clone_size: few
d_call: NA
cdr3_nt: TGTGCCAGCAGTTACTCGACGACTGTGAACACTGAAGCTTTCTTT
cdr3_aa: CASSYSTTVNTEAFF

j_call: TRBJ2-7
v_call: TRBV19
clone_size: NA
d_call: TRBD1
cdr3_nt: TGTGCCAGTACCGCCCGGACAGGAAGCTCCTACGAGCAGTACTTC
cdr3_aa: CASTARTGSSYEQYF

j_call: TRBJ1-2
v_call: TRBV6-4
clone_size: NA
d_call: NA
cdr3_nt: TGTGCCAGCAGCCCAGGAGGGGACGTCTTGCCCCCATTTTATGGCTACACCTTC
cdr3_aa: CASSPGGDVLPPFYGYTF

j_call: TRBJ2-3
v_call: TRBV29-1
clone_size: NA
d_call: TRBD2
cdr3_nt: TGCAGCGTTGACAATGGCGGGGGGGCCACAGATACGCAGTATTTT
cdr3_aa: CSVDNGGGATDTQYF

j_call: TRBJ1-6
v_call: TRBV9
clone_size: NA
d_call: TRBD1
cdr3_nt: TGTGCCAGCAGCGCCAACCGCGACAGGGCTACCACCCTCCACTTT
cdr3_aa: CASSANRDRATTLHF

j_call: TRBJ1-1
v_call: TRBV30
clone_size: few
d_call: TRBD1
cdr3_nt: TGTGCCTGGACCCCGACAGGGGCTCGTGGGGCTTTCTTT
cdr3_aa: CAWTPTGARGAFF

j_call: TRBJ2-7
v_call: TRBV9
clone_size: NA
d_call: NA
cdr3_nt: TGTGCCAGCAGCGCACTAGCCGAGAGCTCCTACGAGCAGTACTTC
cdr3_aa: CASSALAESSYEQYF

j_call: TRBJ2-3
v_call: TRBV5-1
clone_size: NA
d_call: TRBD2
cdr3_nt: TGCGCCAGCAGCTCGGGACTAGCGGGGGCCACAGATACGCAGTATTTT
cdr3_aa: CASSSGLAGATDTQYF

j_call: TRBJ2-3
v_call: TRBV11-2
clone_size: NA
d_call: NA
cdr3_nt: TGTGCCAGCAGCTTAGATCACAGCACAGATACGCAGTATTTT
cdr3_aa: CASSLDHSTDTQYF

j_call: TRBJ2-3
v_call: TRBV10-3
clone_size: NA
d_call: NA
cdr3_nt: TGTGCCATCAGTGAGAATCTCCCAGATACGCAGTATTTT
cdr3_aa: CAISENLPDTQYF

j_call: TRBJ2-7
v_call: TRBV9
clone_size: NA
d_call: TRBD1
cdr3_nt: TGTGCCAGCAGCGTAGGGACAGGGACCTACTACGAGCAGTACTTC
cdr3_aa: CASSVGTGTYYEQYF

j_call: TRBJ2-7
v_call: TRBV23-1
clone_size: few
d_call: TRBD1
cdr3_nt: TGCGCCAGCAGTCAAGATTGGGACAGGGACTACGAGCAGTACTTC
cdr3_aa: CASSQDWDRDYEQYF

j_call: TRBJ2-2
v_call: TRBV7-2
clone_size: NA
d_call: TRBD2
cdr3_nt: TGTGCCAGCAGCTTAAAACTAGCGGGGAACACCGGGGAGCTGTTTTTT
cdr3_aa: CASSLKLAGNTGELFF

j_call: TRBJ2-5
v_call: TRBV18
clone_size: NA
d_call: NA
cdr3_nt: TGTGCCAGCTCACCACGAGGGGCACAAGAGACCCAGTACTTC
cdr3_aa: CASSPRGAQETQYF

j_call: TRBJ2-7
v_call: TRBV9
clone_size: NA
d_call: NA
cdr3_nt: TGTGCCAGCAGCACCACGGAACTTTTTGCCCCCCTCGAGCAGTACTTC
cdr3_aa: CASSTTELFAPLEQYF

j_call: TRBJ1-3
v_call: TRBV29-1
clone_size: few
d_call: NA
cdr3_nt: TGCAGCGTTTCCGGGGCAGAGCAGCGAAACACCATATATTTT
cdr3_aa: CSVSGAEQRNTIYF

j_call: TRBJ2-3
v_call: TRBV23-1
clone_size: NA
d_call: NA
cdr3_nt: TGCGCCAGCAGTCCCAACAGGGTACTGAGGACAGATACGCAGTATTTT
cdr3_aa: CASSPNRVLRTDTQYF

j_call: TRBJ1-2
v_call: TRBV27
clone_size: NA
d_call: NA
cdr3_nt: TGTGCCAGCAGTCCAGAAGGCAGCCTATATGGCTACACCTTC
cdr3_aa: CASSPEGSLYGYTF

j_call: TRBJ2-5
v_call: TRBV28
clone_size: NA
d_call: NA
cdr3_nt: TGTGCCAGCAGAGTGACAGAAGAGACCCAGTACTTC
cdr3_aa: CASRVTEETQYF

j_call: TRBJ2-3
v_call: TRBV7-2
clone_size: NA
d_call: NA
cdr3_nt: TGTGCCAGCAGCTTGTTCCCCGGGACATTTGGCACAGATACGCAGTATTTT
cdr3_aa: CASSLFPGTFGTDTQYF

j_call: TRBJ1-4
v_call: TRBV25-1
clone_size: NA
d_call: NA
cdr3_nt: TGTGCCAGCAGTGCGGGCCCCGGATACGAAAAACTGTTTTTT
cdr3_aa: CASSAGPGYEKLFF

j_call: TRBJ2-3
v_call: TRBV7-9
clone_size: NA
d_call: NA
cdr3_nt: TGTGCCAGCAGCTTTGGCACAGATACGCAGTATTTT
cdr3_aa: CASSFGTDTQYF

j_call: TRBJ2-6
v_call: TRBV5-1
clone_size: few
d_call: NA
cdr3_nt: TGCGCCAGCAGCAGGGAAGGGGCCAACGTCCTGACTTTC
cdr3_aa: CASSREGANVLTF

j_call: TRBJ1-6
v_call: TRBV7-2
clone_size: NA
d_call: NA
cdr3_nt: TGTGCCAGCAGCTTAGAAGAGAGGGCAGGTGATAATTCACCCCTCCACTTT
cdr3_aa: CASSLEERAGDNSPLHF

j_call: TRBJ2-3
v_call: TRBV2
clone_size: NA
d_call: NA
cdr3_nt: TGTGCCAGCAGCGCGTTCACAGATACGCAGTATTTT
cdr3_aa: CASSAFTDTQYF

j_call: TRBJ1-2
v_call: TRBV28
clone_size: NA
d_call: NA
cdr3_nt: TGTGCCAGCAGGTCCGCCGCGGGGGGCTACACCTTC
cdr3_aa: CASRSAAGGYTF

j_call: TRBJ1-6
v_call: TRBV5-1
clone_size: once
d_call: TRBD1
cdr3_nt: TGCGCCAGCAGCTTCCAGGACAGGGCTAATTCACCCCTCCACTTT
cdr3_aa: CASSFQDRANSPLHF

j_call: TRBJ1-4
v_call: TRBV28
clone_size: few
d_call: NA
cdr3_nt: TGTGCCAGCAGTTCGACAGTCATTGGTGAAAAACTGTTTTTT
cdr3_aa: CASSSTVIGEKLFF

j_call: TRBJ2-6
v_call: TRBV30
clone_size: NA
d_call: NA
cdr3_nt: TGTGCCTGGAGTGTCGGGGGGCCGGTCAACGTCCTGACTTTC
cdr3_aa: CAWSVGGPVNVLTF

j_call: TRBJ2-1
v_call: TRBV30
clone_size: NA
d_call: TRBD2
cdr3_nt: TGTGCCTGGAGTGTACGGGGGGATAGGCAGTTCTTC
cdr3_aa: CAWSVRGDRQFF

j_call: TRBJ2-1
v_call: TRBV4-1
clone_size: NA
d_call: NA
cdr3_nt: TGCGCCAGCAGCCAAGAGCAGGGAGGTGAGCAGTTCTTC
cdr3_aa: CASSQEQGGEQFF

j_call: TRBJ2-5
v_call: TRBV4-3
clone_size: NA
d_call: NA
cdr3_nt: TGCGCCAGCAGCCAAGAGGCAGGGCAGGAGACCCAGTACTTC
cdr3_aa: CASSQEAGQETQYF

j_call: TRBJ1-4
v_call: TRBV18
clone_size: few
d_call: TRBD1
cdr3_nt: TGTGCCAGCTCATCCAGGGGGCGCGGTGAAAAACTGTTTTTT
cdr3_aa: CASSSRGRGEKLFF

j_call: TRBJ2-5
v_call: TRBV7-9
clone_size: NA
d_call: NA
cdr3_nt: TGTGCCAGCAGCTTACTCCAAGAGACCCAGTACTTC
cdr3_aa: CASSLLQETQYF

j_call: TRBJ1-2
v_call: TRBV15
clone_size: NA
d_call: TRBD1
cdr3_nt: TGTGCCACCAGTCGGACCGACAGGGATGCCTATGGCTACACCTTC
cdr3_aa: CATSRTDRDAYGYTF

j_call: TRBJ1-2
v_call: TRBV4-1
clone_size: NA
d_call: NA
cdr3_nt: TGCGCCAGCAGCCAAGACGGGCAGGGGAACTATGGCTACACCTTC
cdr3_aa: CASSQDGQGNYGYTF

j_call: TRBJ2-7
v_call: TRBV15
clone_size: NA
d_call: NA
cdr3_nt: TGTGCCACCAGAAGCGTTGGGCGGCAGGGCTACGAGCAGTACTTC
cdr3_aa: CATRSVGRQGYEQYF

j_call: TRBJ2-3
v_call: TRBV15
clone_size: NA
d_call: NA
cdr3_nt: TGTGCCACCAGCAGAGACCAGGGAGTCACAGATACGCAGTATTTT
cdr3_aa: CATSRDQGVTDTQYF

j_call: TRBJ2-2
v_call: TRBV5-1
clone_size: NA
d_call: TRBD1
cdr3_nt: TGCGCCAGCAGGCTTGGGGACAGGGCGAGAACCGGGGAGCTGTTTTTT
cdr3_aa: CASRLGDRARTGELFF

j_call: TRBJ2-3
v_call: TRBV9
clone_size: NA
d_call: TRBD2
cdr3_nt: TGTGCCAGCACCCTCGGGCTAGCGGGCACAGATACGCAGTATTTT
cdr3_aa: CASTLGLAGTDTQYF

j_call: TRBJ2-7
v_call: TRBV25-1
clone_size: NA
d_call: TRBD1
cdr3_nt: TGTGCTGGGCCCTGGGACAGGGGTCACGAGCAGTACTTC
cdr3_aa: CAGPWDRGHEQYF

j_call: TRBJ2-7
v_call: TRBV7-9
clone_size: few
d_call: NA
cdr3_nt: TGTGCCAGCAGCTTAGTACAGGGCCCCTACGAGCAGTACTTC
cdr3_aa: CASSLVQGPYEQYF

j_call: TRBJ1-2
v_call: TRBV11-2
clone_size: NA
d_call: NA
cdr3_nt: TGTGCCAGCAGCTTAAACTCGGGGTGGCCTGGTGGCTACACCTTC
cdr3_aa: CASSLNSGWPGGYTF

j_call: TRBJ1-2
v_call: TRBV5-6
clone_size: NA
d_call: NA
cdr3_nt: TGTGCCAGCAGCCCGGACGGGAGCTATGGCTACACCTTC
cdr3_aa: CASSPDGSYGYTF

j_call: TRBJ2-3
v_call: TRBV5-1
clone_size: NA
d_call: NA
cdr3_nt: TGCGCCAGCAGCTTTAAGGGGACAGATACGCAGTATTTT
cdr3_aa: CASSFKGTDTQYF

j_call: TRBJ2-2
v_call: TRBV29-1
clone_size: NA
d_call: NA
cdr3_nt: TGCAGCGTTGTACTTCTTGGGGGGGAGCTGTTTTTT
cdr3_aa: CSVVLLGGELFF

j_call: TRBJ2-7
v_call: TRBV7-9
clone_size: NA
d_call: NA
cdr3_nt: TGTGCCAGCAGCTTAGGTGACCCGGTGTACGAGCAGTACTTC
cdr3_aa: CASSLGDPVYEQYF

j_call: TRBJ2-1
v_call: TRBV6-5
clone_size: NA
d_call: TRBD2
cdr3_nt: TGTGCCAGCACCTCGACTAGCGGGGCCCGGAATGAGCAGTTCTTC
cdr3_aa: CASTSTSGARNEQFF

j_call: TRBJ2-1
v_call: TRBV20-1
clone_size: few
d_call: NA
cdr3_nt: TGCAGTGCTAGTTCTGAAGGGACCATGTTCTTC
cdr3_aa: CSASSEGTMFF

j_call: TRBJ2-3
v_call: TRBV29-1
clone_size: NA
d_call: NA
cdr3_nt: TGCAGCGTTGAACGAGACCCCACAGATACGCAGTATTTT
cdr3_aa: CSVERDPTDTQYF

j_call: TRBJ2-1
v_call: TRBV18
clone_size: NA
d_call: NA
cdr3_nt: TGTGCCAGCTCACCGGAGCAGGGCTACAATGAGCAGTTCTTC
cdr3_aa: CASSPEQGYNEQFF

j_call: TRBJ2-1
v_call: TRBV9
clone_size: NA
d_call: NA
cdr3_nt: TGTGCCAGCAGCGTCGGGGGCCCCCACAATGAGCAGTTCTTC
cdr3_aa: CASSVGGPHNEQFF

j_call: TRBJ2-3
v_call: TRBV25-1
clone_size: few
d_call: TRBD1
cdr3_nt: TGTGCCAGCCGCGACAGGGGTACGCAGTATTTT
cdr3_aa: CASRDRGTQYF

j_call: TRBJ1-6
v_call: TRBV9
clone_size: NA
d_call: TRBD1
cdr3_nt: TGTGCCAGCAGCACAACAGGGGACCATAATTCACCCCTCCACTTT
cdr3_aa: CASSTTGDHNSPLHF

j_call: TRBJ2-3
v_call: TRBV18
clone_size: NA
d_call: TRBD1
cdr3_nt: TGTGCCAGCTCACCAACGACAGGGTCGAGGGATACGCAGTATTTT
cdr3_aa: CASSPTTGSRDTQYF

j_call: TRBJ2-1
v_call: TRBV2
clone_size: few
d_call: TRBD1
cdr3_nt: TGTGCCAGCAGTGAGTCCAGGGGGCGGGGTGAGCAGTTCTTC
cdr3_aa: CASSESRGRGEQFF

j_call: TRBJ2-1
v_call: TRBV12-5
clone_size: once
d_call: TRBD2
cdr3_nt: TGTGCTAGTGCCCTAGGGCCGAAGCGGGACTATAGCTTCAATGAGCAGTTCTTC
cdr3_aa: CASALGPKRDYSFNEQFF

j_call: TRBJ1-1
v_call: TRBV5-6
clone_size: NA
d_call: TRBD1
cdr3_nt: TGTGCCAGCAGCACCGGACAGGGAATGAACACTGAAGCTTTCTTT
cdr3_aa: CASSTGQGMNTEAFF